This TCR beta chain stems from a study of cytomegalovirus exposure and HLA in healthy donors. Trimming removed 5 bases from V and 1 base from J, with 13 bases in between. Germline CDR1 is MNHEY and CDR2 is SMNVEV (reference sequence). The CDR3 is made up of 15 amino acids. About this clone: Its antigen is unknown.

In the PCR, 60 Vbeta and 13 Jbeta primers were used. Repertoires were generated with immunoSEQ multiplex PCR, while TCRdb's copy carries only in-frame clones and drops some. The sample includes about 130,000 clones, over 65% seen only once; the top ten take roughly a tenth. Study observations and caveats: Approximately 17,000 TCR beta sequences were associated with HLA alleles at 0.05 false discovery rate in a later analysis. In vitro assays verified that three CMV-associated chains recognized CMV antigens specifically.

Healthy individuals who donated bone marrow served as the donors. Material: PBMCs. The source of this sequence is a man aged 30 to 45 in good health and CMV-seropositive. V usage is TRBV27 and J usage is TRBJ2-3; D remains unclear. The chain's CDR3 is CASSPPRPRTDTQYF. The CDR3 nucleotides are TGTGCCAGCAGTCCCCCGCGGCCTCGCACAGATACGCAGTATTTT.